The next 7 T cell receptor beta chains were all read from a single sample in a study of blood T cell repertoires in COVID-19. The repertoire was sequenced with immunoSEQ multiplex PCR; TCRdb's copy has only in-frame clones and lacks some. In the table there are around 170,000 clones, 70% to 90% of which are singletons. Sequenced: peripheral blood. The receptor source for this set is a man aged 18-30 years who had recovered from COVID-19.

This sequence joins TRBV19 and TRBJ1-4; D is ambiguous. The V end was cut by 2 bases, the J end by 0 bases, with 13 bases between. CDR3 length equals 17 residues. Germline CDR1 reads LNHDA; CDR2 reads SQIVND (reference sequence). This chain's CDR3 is CASSIWAVGATNEKLFF. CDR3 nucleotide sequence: TGTGCCAGTAGTATATGGGCAGTGGGAGCAACTAATGAAAAACTGTTTTTT.

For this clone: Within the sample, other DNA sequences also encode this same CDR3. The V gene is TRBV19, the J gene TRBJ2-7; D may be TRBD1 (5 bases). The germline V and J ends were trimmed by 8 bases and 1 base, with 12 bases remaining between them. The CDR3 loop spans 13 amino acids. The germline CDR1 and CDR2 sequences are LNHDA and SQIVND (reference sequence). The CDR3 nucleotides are TGTGCCAGTCGGCGACAGTCTTCCTACGAGCAGTACTTC. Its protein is CASRRQSSYEQYF.

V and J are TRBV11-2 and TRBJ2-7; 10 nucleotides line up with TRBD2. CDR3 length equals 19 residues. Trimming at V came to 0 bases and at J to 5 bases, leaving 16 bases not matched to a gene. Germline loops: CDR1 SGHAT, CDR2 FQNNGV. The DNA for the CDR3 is TGTGCCAGCAGCTTAGAAGGTGGGGGACTAGCGACTCGTGCCCACGAGCAGTACTTC. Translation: CASSLEGGGLATRAHEQYF.

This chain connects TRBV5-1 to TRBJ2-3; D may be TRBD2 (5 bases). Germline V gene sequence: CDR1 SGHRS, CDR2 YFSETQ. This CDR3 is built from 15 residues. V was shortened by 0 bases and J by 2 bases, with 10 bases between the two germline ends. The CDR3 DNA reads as TGCGCCAGCAGCTTGGATGGAGGTTCCACAGATACGCAGTATTTT. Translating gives CASSLDGGSTDTQYF.

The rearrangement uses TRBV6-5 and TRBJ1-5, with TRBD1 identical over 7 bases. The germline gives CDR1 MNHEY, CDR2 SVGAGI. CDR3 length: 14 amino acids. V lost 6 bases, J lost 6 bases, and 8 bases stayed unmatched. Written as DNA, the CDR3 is TGTGCCAGCAGCGATACAGGGGAGGCTCAGCCCCAGCATTTT. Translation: CASSDTGEAQPQHF.

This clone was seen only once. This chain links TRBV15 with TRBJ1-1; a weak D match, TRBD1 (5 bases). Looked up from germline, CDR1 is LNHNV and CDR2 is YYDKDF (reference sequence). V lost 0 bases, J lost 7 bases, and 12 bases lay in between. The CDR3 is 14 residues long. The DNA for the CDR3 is TGTGCCACCAGCAGAGAGGCAGGGAGGTTTGAAGCTTTCTTT. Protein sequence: CATSREAGRFEAFF.

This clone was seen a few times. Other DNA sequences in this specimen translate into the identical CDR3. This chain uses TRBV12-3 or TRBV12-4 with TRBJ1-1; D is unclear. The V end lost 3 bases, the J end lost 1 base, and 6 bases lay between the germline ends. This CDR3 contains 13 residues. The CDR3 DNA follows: TGTGCCAGCAGTTTCGGAGGGAACACTGAAGCTTTCTTT. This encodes CASSFGGNTEAFF.